A selection of T cell receptor beta chains follows, all from one sample in a study of CD8+ T cells in alopecia areata. The protocol was immunoSEQ multiplex PCR, while the TCRdb copy is restricted to in-frame clones and leaves out a portion. The table has 130,000 or so clones, less than 50% seen once. The material sequenced was NKG2D-low CD8+ T cells sorted from blood. The source is a human donor with alopecia areata. The CDR3 runs from the conserved cysteine through the conserved F or W.

cdr3_aa,v_call,j_call
CSVGAVQTGELFF,TRBV29-1,TRBJ2-2
CASSPGTGSYEQYF,TRBV9,TRBJ2-7
CASVLLANWEELFF,TRBV23-1,TRBJ2-2
CATSSTVRTSVHNEQFF,TRBV15,TRBJ2-1
CSVAGAGANVLTF,TRBV29-1,TRBJ2-6
CSVLSLAGVKDEQYF,TRBV29-1,TRBJ2-7
CSVEDGTGSSGANVLTF,TRBV29-1,TRBJ2-6
CSVAEGQGGQPQHF,TRBV29-1,TRBJ1-5
CASSQAVTGDEQYF,TRBV4-1,TRBJ2-7
CSVEDRLHTGTDYGYTF,TRBV29-1,TRBJ1-2
CAWTTGEVEAFF,TRBV30,TRBJ1-1
CSVERDTDDEQYF,TRBV29-1,TRBJ2-7
CASSYSTTGEAFF,TRBV6-5,TRBJ1-1
CASSFDLADEQYF,TRBV7-6,TRBJ2-7
CSVEASGNTGELFF,TRBV29-1,TRBJ2-2
CASSLGPGYEQYF,TRBV7-9,TRBJ2-7
CASSVAGNTDTQYF,TRBV9,TRBJ2-3
CASYEEPGLESDEQYF,TRBV2,TRBJ2-7
CATQINEQFF,TRBV2,TRBJ2-1
CSVVAEIETQYF,TRBV29-1,TRBJ2-5
CASKLAGGPGELFF,TRBV27,TRBJ2-2
CASREGADQPQHF,TRBV7-9,TRBJ1-5
CASSPPGQGITEQFF,TRBV9,TRBJ2-1
CASSLGGSGANVLTF,TRBV5-1,TRBJ2-6
CSVERGTYEQYF,TRBV29-1,TRBJ2-7
CASSLWGTQYF,TRBV27,TRBJ2-3
CSVDGIRGETQYF,TRBV29-1,TRBJ2-5
CAQRVAGRNEQFF,TRBV30,TRBJ2-1
CSVELAKNIQYF,TRBV29-1,TRBJ2-4
CATSGDRVQETQYF,TRBV15,TRBJ2-5
CATSRAGQVNIQYF,TRBV27,TRBJ2-4
CSASDITTDTQYF,TRBV29-1,TRBJ2-3
CASSFYGVGTEAFF,TRBV5-6,TRBJ1-1
CASSTVGRETDTQYF,TRBV5-4,TRBJ2-3
CASSSSGVETQYF,TRBV28,TRBJ2-5
CSVDGDREAIQYF,TRBV29-1,TRBJ2-4
CASSSGPYEQYF,TRBV27,TRBJ2-7
CASSAGTVNTEAFF,TRBV9,TRBJ1-1
CSVPAGFGQYF,TRBV29-1,TRBJ2-7
CASSFSRETQYF,TRBV28,TRBJ2-5
CAWRPQEADTQYF,TRBV30,TRBJ2-3
CACSQPNTDTGELFF,TRBV30,TRBJ2-2
CASSQAGVEQYF,TRBV14,TRBJ2-7
CASSLDRDGLYEQYF,TRBV5-1,TRBJ2-7
CSVDRGQANGYTF,TRBV29-1,TRBJ1-2
CSVELLLGEVDTQYF,TRBV29-1,TRBJ2-3
CASRDSWEQYF,TRBV10-2,TRBJ2-7
CASSQGGDTQYF,TRBV4-1,TRBJ2-3
CASSPIAGADTGELFF,TRBV28,TRBJ2-2
CASTGTDTQYF,TRBV5-4,TRBJ2-3
CATSRDRGNSPLHF,TRBV15,TRBJ1-6
CAWSEAPNTEAFF,TRBV30,TRBJ1-1
CASSIQQVMGTEAFF,TRBV19,TRBJ1-1